This T cell receptor (beta chain) derives from a study of blood T cell repertoires in COVID-19. Produced via immunoSEQ multiplex PCR; TCRdb's table is partial and in-frame only. The sample carries some 340,000 clones, approximately 91% recorded once. Cohorts were assigned according to the clinical history that participants reported. This CDR3 is built from 14 residues. With 0 bases clipped from V and 11 bases from J, the junction kept 4 bases outside the gene matches. Per germline, CDR1 SGHDT and CDR2 YYEEEE. This rearrangement joins TRBV5-6 to TRBJ1-6, with 8 bases fitting TRBD1. This receptor was obtained from a woman in her twenties or thirties who had been exposed to COVID-19. Specimen: PBMCs or T cells enriched from blood (not recorded which). The CDR3 DNA is TGTGCCAGCAGCTTGGCAGGACAGGGACCACCCCTCCACTTT. It encodes CASSLAGQGPPLHF. Together with reference TRBV5-6 and TRBJ1-6, the CDR3 gives the full variable domain: DAGVTQSPTHLIKTRGQQVTLRCSPKSGHDTVSWYQQALGQGPQFIFQYYEEEERQRGNFPDRFSGHQFPNYSSELNVNALLLGDSALYLCASSLAGQGPPLHFGNGTRLTVT.